The present T cell receptor beta chain was sequenced within a study of T cell clonality in common variable immunodeficiency. Sequencing used immunoSEQ multiplex PCR; TCRdb keeps in-frame clones, though not all of them. The record shows more than 35,000 clones for this sample, with no singletons present. About this clone: The CDR3 end falls 3 residues outside the read, so it is completed with the germline J gene.

This CDR3 comprises 16 residues. With 1 base removed from V and 3 bases from J, the gap between germline ends came to 16 bases. Germline V gene lookup returns CDR1 MNHEY and CDR2 SMNVEV (reference sequence). Sequencing was done on a sample of peripheral blood mononuclear cells. The chain carries TRBV27 and TRBJ2-7; D is ambiguous. This receptor was identified in a person between 18 and 69 years old in good health. CDR3 protein: CASSLYGAYPFYEQYF. CDR3 bases read: TGTGCCAGCAGTTTATACGGAGCGTACCCCTTCTACGAG.